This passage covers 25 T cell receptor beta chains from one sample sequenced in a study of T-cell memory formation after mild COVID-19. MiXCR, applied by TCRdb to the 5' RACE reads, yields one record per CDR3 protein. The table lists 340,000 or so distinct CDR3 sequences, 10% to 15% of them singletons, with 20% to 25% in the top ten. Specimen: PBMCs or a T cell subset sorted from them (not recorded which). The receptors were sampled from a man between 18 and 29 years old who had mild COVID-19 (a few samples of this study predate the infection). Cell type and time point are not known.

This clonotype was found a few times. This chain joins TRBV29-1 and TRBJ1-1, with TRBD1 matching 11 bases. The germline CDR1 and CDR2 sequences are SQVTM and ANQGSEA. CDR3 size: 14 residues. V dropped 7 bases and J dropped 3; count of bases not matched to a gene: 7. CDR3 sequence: CSGTGGNWHTEAFF. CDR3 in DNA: TGCAGCGGGACAGGGGGCAACTGGCACACTGAAGCTTTCTTT.

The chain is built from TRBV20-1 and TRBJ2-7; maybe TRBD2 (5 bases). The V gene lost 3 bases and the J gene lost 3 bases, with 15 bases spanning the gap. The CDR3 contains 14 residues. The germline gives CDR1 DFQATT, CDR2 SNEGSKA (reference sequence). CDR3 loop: CSASRSGSGYEQYF. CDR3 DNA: TGCAGTGCTAGCCGATCGGGGTCGGGCTACGAGCAGTACTTC.

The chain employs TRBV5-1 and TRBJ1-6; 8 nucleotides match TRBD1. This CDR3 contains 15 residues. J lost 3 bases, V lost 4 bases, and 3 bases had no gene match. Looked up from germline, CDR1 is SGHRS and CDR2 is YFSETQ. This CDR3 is CASSQTGDYNSPLHF. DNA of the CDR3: TGCGCCAGCAGCCAGACAGGGGACTATAATTCACCCCTCCACTTT.

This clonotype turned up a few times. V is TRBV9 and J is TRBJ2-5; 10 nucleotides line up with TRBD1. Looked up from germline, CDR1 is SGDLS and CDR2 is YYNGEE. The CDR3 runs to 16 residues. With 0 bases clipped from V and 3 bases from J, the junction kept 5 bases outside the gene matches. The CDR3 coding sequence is TGTGCCAGCAGCGTAGGTTACGGACAGGGGGAAGAGACCCAGTACTTC. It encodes CASSVGYGQGEETQYF.

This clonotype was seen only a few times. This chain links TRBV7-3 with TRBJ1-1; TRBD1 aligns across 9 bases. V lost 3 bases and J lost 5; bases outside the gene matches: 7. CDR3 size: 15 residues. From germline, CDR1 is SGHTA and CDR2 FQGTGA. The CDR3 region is CASSFSGTGYTEAFF. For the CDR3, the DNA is TGTGCCAGCAGCTTTTCCGGGACAGGGTATACTGAAGCTTTCTTT.

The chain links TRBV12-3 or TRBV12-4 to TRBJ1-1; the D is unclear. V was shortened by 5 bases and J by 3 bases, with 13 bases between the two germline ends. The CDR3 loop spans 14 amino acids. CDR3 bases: TGTGCCAGCAGTCTGGGGTTGGTTGACACTGAAGCTTTCTTT. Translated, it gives CASSLGLVDTEAFF.

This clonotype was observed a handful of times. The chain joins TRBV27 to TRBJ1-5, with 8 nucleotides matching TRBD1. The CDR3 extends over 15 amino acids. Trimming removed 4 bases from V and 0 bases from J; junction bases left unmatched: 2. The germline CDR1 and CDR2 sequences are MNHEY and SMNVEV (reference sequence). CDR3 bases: TGTGCCAGCAGTTCCAGGGGGCTTAGCAATCAGCCCCAGCATTTT. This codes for CASSSRGLSNQPQHF.

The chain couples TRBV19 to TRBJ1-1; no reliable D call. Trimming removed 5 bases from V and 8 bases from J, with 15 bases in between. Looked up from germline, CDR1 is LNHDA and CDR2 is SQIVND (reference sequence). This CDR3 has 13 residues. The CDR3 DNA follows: TGTGCCAGTAGTCCTCGGAGGGAGGCGGAAGCTTTCTTT. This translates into CASSPRREAEAFF.

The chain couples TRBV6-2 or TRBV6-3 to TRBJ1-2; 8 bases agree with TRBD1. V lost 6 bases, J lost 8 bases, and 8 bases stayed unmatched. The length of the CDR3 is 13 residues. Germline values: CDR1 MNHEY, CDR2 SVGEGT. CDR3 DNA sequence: TGTGCCAGCAGCCGACAGGGGCGGGAAGGCTACACCTTC. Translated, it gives CASSRQGREGYTF.

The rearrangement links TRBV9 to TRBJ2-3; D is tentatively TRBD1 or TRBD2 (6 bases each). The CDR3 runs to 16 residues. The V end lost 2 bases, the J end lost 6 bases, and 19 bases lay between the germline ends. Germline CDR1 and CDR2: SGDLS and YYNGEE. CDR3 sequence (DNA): TGTGCCAGCAGCGTTTATGTGGGAGAGGGGGGTGATACGCAGTATTTT. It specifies CASSVYVGEGGDTQYF.

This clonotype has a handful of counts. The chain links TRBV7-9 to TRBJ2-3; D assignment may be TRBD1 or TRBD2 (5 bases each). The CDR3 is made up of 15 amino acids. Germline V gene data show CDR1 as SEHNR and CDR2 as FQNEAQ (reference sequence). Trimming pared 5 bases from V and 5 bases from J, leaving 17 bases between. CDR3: CASSPQIARGDTQYF. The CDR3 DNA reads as TGTGCCAGCAGCCCACAGATTGCGAGGGGAGATACGCAGTATTTT.

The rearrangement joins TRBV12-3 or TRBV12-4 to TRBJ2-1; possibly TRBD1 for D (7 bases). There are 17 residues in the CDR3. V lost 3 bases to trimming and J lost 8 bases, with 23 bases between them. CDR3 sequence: CASSLRRGEEVWDEQFF. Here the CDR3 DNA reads TGTGCCAGCAGTTTGCGCAGGGGGGAAGAGGTCTGGGATGAGCAGTTCTTC.

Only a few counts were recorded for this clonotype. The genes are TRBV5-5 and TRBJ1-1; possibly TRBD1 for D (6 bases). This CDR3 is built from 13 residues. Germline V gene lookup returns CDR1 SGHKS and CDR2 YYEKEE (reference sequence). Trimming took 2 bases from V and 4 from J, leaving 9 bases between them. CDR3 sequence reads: CASSFRGVTEAFF. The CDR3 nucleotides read TGTGCCAGCAGCTTCAGGGGTGTCACTGAAGCTTTCTTT.

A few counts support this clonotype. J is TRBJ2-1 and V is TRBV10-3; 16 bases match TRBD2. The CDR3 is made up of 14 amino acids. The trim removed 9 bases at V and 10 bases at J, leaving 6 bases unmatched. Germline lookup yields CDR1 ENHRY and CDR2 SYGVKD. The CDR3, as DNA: TGTGCCATTTCGGGACTAGCGGGGGGGCAGGAGCAGTTCTTC. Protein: CAISGLAGGQEQFF.

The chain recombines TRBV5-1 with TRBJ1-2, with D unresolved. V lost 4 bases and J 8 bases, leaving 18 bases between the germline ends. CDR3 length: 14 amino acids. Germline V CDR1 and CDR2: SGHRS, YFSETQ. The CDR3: CASSPPKAGRGYTF. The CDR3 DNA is TGCGCCAGCAGCCCCCCGAAGGCGGGTCGAGGCTACACCTTC. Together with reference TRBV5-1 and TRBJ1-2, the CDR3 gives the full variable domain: KAGVTQTPRYLIKTRGQQVTLSCSPISGHRSVSWYQQTPGQGLQFLFEYFSETQRNKGNFPGRFSGRQFSNSRSEMNVSTLELGDSALYLCASSPPKAGRGYTFGSGTRLTVV.

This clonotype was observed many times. The CDR3 region has the DNA TGCAGTGCTCCGGTAGCGGGGCTCGATGAGCAGTTCTTC. Translating it yields CSAPVAGLDEQFF. This chain uses TRBV20-1 with TRBJ2-1; 8 nucleotides match TRBD2. The CDR3 length is 13 residues. Trimming cost V 5 bases and J 8 bases; bases outside gene matches: 8. Germline V gives CDR1 DFQATT, CDR2 SNEGSKA (reference sequence).

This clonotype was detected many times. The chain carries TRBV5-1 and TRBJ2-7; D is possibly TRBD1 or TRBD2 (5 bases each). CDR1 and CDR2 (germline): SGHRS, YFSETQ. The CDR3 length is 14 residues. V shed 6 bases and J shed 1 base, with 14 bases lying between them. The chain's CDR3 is CASIPGTESYEQYV. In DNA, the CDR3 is TGCGCCAGCATCCCCGGGACGGAGTCCTACGAGCAGTACGTC.

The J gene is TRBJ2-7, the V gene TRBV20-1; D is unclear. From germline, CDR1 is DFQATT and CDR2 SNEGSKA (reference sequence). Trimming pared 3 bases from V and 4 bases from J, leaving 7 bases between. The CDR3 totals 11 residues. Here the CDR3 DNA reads TGCAGTGCTAGCGGACCTTACGAGCAGTACGTC. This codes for CSASGPYEQYV.

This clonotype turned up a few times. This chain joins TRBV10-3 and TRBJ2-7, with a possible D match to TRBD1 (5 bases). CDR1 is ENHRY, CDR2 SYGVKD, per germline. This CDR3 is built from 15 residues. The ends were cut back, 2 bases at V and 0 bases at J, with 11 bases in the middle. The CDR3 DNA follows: TGTGCCATCAGTGAGACGACAGCTAGCTCCTACGAGCAGTACTTC. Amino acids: CAISETTASSYEQYF.

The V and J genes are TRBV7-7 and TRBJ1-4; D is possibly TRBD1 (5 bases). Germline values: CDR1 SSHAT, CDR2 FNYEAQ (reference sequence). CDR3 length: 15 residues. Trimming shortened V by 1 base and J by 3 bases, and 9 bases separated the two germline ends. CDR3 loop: CASSLVGAPNEKLFF. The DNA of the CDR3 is TGTGCCAGCAGCTTAGTAGGGGCACCTAATGAAAAACTGTTTTTT.

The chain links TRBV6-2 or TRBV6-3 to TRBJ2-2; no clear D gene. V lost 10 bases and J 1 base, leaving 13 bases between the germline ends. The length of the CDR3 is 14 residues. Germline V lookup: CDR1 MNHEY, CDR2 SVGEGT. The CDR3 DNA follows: TGTGCCATTACAAATGGGGAGAACACCGGGGAGCTGTTTTTT. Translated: CAITNGENTGELFF.

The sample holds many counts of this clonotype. DNA for the CDR3: TGTGCCAGCAGGTTTGGACAGCTCCTTACCAATGAGCAGTTCTTC. Its protein is CASRFGQLLTNEQFF. This rearrangement joins TRBV7-9 to TRBJ2-1; D may be TRBD1 (6 bases). Trimming left V 6 bases short and J 6 bases short, with 18 bases between. CDR1 and CDR2 (germline): SEHNR, FQNEAQ (reference sequence). The CDR3 has 15 residues.

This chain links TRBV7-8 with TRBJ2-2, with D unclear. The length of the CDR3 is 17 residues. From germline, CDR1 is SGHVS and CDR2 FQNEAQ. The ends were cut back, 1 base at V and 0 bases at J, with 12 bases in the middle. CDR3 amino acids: CASSLDPDSSNTGELFF. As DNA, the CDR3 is TGTGCCAGCAGCTTAGATCCAGACTCATCGAACACCGGGGAGCTGTTTTTT.

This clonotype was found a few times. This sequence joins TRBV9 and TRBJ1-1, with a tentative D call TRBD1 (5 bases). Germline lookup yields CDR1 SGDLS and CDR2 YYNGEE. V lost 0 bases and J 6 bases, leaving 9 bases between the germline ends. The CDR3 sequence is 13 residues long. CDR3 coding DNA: TGTGCCAGCAGCGTAGCAGGGTTCGCTGAAGCTTTCTTT. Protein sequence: CASSVAGFAEAFF.

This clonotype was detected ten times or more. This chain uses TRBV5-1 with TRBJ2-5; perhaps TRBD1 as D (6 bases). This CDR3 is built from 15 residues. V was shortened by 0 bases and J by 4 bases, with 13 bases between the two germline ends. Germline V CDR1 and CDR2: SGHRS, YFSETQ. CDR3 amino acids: CASSLENRATETQYF. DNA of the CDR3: TGCGCCAGCAGCTTGGAGAACAGGGCTACAGAGACCCAGTACTTC.